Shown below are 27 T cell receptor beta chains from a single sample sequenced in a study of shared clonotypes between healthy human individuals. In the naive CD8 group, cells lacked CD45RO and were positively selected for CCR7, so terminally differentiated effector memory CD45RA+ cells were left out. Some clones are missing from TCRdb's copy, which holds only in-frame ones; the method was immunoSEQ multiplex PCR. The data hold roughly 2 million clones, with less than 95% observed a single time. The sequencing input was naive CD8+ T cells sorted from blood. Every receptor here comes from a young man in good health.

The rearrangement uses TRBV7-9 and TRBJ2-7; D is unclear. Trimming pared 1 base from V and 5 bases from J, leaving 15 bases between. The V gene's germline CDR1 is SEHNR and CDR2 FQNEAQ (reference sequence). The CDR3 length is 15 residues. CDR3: CASSLGAELSDEQYF. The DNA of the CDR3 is TGTGCCAGCAGCTTAGGGGCAGAACTGTCGGACGAGCAGTACTTC.

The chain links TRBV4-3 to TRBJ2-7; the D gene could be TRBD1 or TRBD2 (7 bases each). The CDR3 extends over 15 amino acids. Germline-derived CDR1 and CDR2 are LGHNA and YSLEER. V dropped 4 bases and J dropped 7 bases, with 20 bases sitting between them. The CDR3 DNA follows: TGCGCCAGCAGCCCCCCCAGGGGGGGCCTGAGGGAGCAGTACTTC. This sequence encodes CASSPPRGGLREQYF.

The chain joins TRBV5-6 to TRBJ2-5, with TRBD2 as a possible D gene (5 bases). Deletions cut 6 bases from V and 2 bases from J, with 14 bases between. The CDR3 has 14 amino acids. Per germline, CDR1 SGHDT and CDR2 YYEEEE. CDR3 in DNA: TGTGCCAGCATCGACCGGACTTATCAAGAGACCCAGTACTTC. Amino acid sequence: CASIDRTYQETQYF.

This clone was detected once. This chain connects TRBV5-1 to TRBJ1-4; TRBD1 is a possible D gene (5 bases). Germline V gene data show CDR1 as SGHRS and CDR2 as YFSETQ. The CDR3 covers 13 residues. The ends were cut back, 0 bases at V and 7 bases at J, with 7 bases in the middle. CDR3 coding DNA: TGCGCCAGCAGCTTGGAAGGGGTTGAAAAACTGTTTTTT. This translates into CASSLEGVEKLFF.

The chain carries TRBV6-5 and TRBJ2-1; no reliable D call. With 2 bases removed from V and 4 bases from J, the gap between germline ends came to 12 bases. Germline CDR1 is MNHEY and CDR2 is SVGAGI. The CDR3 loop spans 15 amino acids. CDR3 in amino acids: CASSYAGALYNEQFF. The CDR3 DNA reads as TGTGCCAGCAGTTACGCAGGAGCACTATACAATGAGCAGTTCTTC.

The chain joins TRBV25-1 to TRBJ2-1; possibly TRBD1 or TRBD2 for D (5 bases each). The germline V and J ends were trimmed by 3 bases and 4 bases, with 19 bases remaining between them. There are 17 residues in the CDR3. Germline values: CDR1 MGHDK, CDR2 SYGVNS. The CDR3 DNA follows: TGTGCCAGCAGTGACTCACTAGGGGTGTGGGGGTACAATGAGCAGTTCTTC. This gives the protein CASSDSLGVWGYNEQFF. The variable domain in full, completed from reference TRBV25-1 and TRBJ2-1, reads EADIYQTPRYLVIGTGKKITLECSQTMGHDKMYWYQQDPGMELHLIHYSYGVNSTEKGDLSSESTVSRIRTEHFPLTLESARPSHTSQYLCASSDSLGVWGYNEQFFGPGTRLTVL.

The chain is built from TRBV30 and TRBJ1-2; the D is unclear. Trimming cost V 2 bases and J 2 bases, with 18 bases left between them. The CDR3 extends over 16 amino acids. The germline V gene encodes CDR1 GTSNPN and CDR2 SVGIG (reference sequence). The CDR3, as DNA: TGTGCCTGGAGTCCTTGGCCGGGGATACTAAACTATGGCTACACCTTC. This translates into CAWSPWPGILNYGYTF. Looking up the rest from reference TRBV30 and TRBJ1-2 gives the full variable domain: SQTIHQWPATLVQPVGSPLSLECTVEGTSNPNLYWYRQAAGRGLQLLFYSVGIGQISSEVPQNLSASRPQDRQFILSSKKLLLSDSGFYLCAWSPWPGILNYGYTFGSGTRLTVV.

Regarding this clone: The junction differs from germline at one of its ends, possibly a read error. The CDR3 DNA reads as TGTGCCAGCAGCTTAACGATAGAGGGAAATTGGGGAATGGGCTTC. This gives the protein CASSLTIEGNWGMGF. The chain recombines TRBV7-3 with TRBJ2-7; possibly TRBD2 for D (5 bases). This CDR3 is 15 amino acids long. CDR1 SGHTA and CDR2 FQGTGA come from the germline V gene. Using reference TRBV7-3 and TRBJ2-7 for the parts outside the CDR3, the full variable domain is GAGVSQTPSNKVTEKGKYVELRCDPISGHTALYWYRQSLGQGPEFLIYFQGTGAADDSGLPNDRFFAVRPEGSVSTLKIQRTERGDSAVYLCASSLTIEGNWGMGFGPGTRLTVT.

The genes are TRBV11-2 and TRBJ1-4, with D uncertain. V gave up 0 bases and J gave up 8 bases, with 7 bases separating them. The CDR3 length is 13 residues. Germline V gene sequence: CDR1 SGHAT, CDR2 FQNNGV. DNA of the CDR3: TGTGCCAGCAGCTTAGATCATGGGGAAAAACTGTTTTTT. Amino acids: CASSLDHGEKLFF.

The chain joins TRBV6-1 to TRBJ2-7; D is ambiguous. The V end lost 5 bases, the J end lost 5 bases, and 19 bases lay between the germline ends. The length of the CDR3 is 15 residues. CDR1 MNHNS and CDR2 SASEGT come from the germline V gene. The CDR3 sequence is CASSFRVLYGDEQYF. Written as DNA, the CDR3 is TGTGCCAGCAGTTTCCGGGTGTTATACGGCGACGAGCAGTACTTC.

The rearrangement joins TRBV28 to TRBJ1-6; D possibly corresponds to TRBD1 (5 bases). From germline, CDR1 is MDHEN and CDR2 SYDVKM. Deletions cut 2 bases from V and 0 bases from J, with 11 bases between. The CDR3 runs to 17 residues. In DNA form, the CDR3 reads TGTGCCAGCAGTTTACCACAGGAGAGCTCCTATAATTCACCCCTCCACTTT. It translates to CASSLPQESSYNSPLHF.

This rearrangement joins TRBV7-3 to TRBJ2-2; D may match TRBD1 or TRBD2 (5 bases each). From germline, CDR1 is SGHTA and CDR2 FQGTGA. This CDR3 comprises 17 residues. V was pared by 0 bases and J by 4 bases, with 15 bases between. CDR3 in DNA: TGTGCCAGCAGCTTAACCTACCGGGACCCCTCCACCGGGGAGCTGTTTTTT. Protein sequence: CASSLTYRDPSTGELFF.

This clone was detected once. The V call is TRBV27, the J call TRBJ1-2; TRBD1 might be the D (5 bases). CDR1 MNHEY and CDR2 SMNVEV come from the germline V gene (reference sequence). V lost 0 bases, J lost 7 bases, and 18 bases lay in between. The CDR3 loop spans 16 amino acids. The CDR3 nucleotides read TGTGCCAGCAGTTTATCCCCCATAGATGGGGCTAGTGGCTACACCTTC. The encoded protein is CASSLSPIDGASGYTF.

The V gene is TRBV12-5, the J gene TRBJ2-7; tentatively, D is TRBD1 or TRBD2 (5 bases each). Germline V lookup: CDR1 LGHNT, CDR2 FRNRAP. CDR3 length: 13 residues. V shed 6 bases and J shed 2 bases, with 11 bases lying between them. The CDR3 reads CASGGATPYEQYF. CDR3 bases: TGTGCTAGTGGCGGGGCCACCCCCTACGAGCAGTACTTC.

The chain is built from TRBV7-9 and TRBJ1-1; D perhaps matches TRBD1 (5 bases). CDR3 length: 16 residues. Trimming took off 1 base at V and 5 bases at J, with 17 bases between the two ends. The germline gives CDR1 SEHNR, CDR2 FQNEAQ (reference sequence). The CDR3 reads CASSLVGAGSKTEAFF. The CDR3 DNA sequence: TGTGCCAGCAGCTTAGTCGGGGCAGGGTCTAAGACTGAAGCTTTCTTT. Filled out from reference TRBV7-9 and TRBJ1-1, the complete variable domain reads DTGVSQNPRHKITKRGQNVTFRCDPISEHNRLYWYRQTLGQGPEFLTYFQNEAQLEKSRLLSDRFSAERPKGSFSTLEIQRTEQGDSAMYLCASSLVGAGSKTEAFFGQGTRLTVV.

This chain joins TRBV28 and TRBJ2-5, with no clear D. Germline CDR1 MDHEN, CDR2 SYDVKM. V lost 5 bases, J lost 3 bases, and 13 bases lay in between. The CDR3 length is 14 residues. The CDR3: CASSIPHWKETQYF. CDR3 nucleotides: TGTGCCAGCAGTATTCCTCACTGGAAAGAGACCCAGTACTTC.

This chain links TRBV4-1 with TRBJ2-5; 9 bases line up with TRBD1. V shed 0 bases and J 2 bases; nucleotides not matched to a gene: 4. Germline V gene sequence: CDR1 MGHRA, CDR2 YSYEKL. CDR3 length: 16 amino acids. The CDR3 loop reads CASSQEGQGWQETQYF. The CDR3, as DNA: TGCGCCAGCAGCCAAGAGGGACAGGGATGGCAAGAGACCCAGTACTTC.

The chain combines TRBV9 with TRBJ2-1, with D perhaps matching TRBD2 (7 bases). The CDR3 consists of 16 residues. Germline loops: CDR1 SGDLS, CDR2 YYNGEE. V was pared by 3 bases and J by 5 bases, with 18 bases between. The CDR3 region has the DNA TGTGCCAGCAGCGGTCCCCGGGGGGCTCACAACAATGAGCAGTTCTTC. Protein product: CASSGPRGAHNNEQFF.

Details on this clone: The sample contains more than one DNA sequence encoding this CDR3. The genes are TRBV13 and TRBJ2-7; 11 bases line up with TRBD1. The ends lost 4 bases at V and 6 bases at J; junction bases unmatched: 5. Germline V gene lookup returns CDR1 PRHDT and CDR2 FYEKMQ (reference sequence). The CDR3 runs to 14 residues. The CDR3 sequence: CASSSGQGGGEQYF. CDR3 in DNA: TGTGCCAGCAGCTCGGGACAGGGGGGCGGCGAGCAGTACTTC.

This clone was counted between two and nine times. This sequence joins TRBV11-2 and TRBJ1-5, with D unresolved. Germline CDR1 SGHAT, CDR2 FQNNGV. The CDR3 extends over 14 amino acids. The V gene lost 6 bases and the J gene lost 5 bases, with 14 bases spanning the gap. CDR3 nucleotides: TGTGCCAGCAGTCTTACGGCCGGGGATCAGCCCCAGCATTTT. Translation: CASSLTAGDQPQHF.

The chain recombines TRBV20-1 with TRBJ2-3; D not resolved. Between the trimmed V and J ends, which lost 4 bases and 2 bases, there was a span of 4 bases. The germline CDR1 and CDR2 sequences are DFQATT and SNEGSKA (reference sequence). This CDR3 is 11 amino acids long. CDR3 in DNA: TGCAGTGCTACCACCACAGATACGCAGTATTTT. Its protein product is CSATTTDTQYF.

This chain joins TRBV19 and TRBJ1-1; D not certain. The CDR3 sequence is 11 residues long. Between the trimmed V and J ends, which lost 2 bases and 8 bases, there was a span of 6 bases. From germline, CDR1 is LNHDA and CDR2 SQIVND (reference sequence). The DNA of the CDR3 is TGTGCCAGTAGTATATATGAAGAAGCTTTCTTT. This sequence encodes CASSIYEEAFF.

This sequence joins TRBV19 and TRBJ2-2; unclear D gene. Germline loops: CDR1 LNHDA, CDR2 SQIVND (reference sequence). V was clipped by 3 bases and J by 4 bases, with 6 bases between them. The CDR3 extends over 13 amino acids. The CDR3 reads CASSMLRTGELFF. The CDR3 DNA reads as TGTGCCAGTAGTATGTTACGCACCGGGGAGCTGTTTTTT.

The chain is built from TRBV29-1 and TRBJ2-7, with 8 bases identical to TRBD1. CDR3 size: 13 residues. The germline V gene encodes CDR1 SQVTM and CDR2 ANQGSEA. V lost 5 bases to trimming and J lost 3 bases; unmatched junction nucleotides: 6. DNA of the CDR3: TGCAGCGTTAAGGGACAGGATCTCTACGAGCAGTACTTC. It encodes CSVKGQDLYEQYF.

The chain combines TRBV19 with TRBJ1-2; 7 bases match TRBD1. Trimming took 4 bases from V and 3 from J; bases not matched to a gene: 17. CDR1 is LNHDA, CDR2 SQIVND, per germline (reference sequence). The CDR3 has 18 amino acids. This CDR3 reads CASSSRTLTGATDYGYTF. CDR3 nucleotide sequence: TGTGCCAGTAGTAGCCGTACCCTCACAGGGGCGACTGACTATGGCTACACCTTC.

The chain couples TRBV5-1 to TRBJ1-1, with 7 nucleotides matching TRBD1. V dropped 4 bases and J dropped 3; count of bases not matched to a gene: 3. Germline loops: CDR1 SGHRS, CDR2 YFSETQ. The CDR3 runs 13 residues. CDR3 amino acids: CASSIQGYTEAFF. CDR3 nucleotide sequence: TGCGCCAGCAGCATACAGGGGTACACTGAAGCTTTCTTT.

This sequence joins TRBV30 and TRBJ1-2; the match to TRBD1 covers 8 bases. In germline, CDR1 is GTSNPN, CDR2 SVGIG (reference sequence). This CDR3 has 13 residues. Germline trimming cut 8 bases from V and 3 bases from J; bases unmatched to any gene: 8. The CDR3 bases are TGTGCCGGACCCGGGACAGGATACTATGGCTACACCTTC. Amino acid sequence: CAGPGTGYYGYTF.